The sequence of this T cell receptor (beta chain) was determined in a study of CD8+ T cells in alopecia areata. Reverse transcription of extracted RNA yielded cDNA, which provided the sequencing template. The data were produced by immunoSEQ multiplex PCR, yet TCRdb's version contains in-frame clones alone and is incomplete. The sample carries about 210,000 clones, around 65% recorded once. This CDR3 has 15 amino acids. In germline, CDR1 is SGHRS, CDR2 YFSETQ. J gave up 1 base and V 3 bases, and 2 bases lay outside the gene matches. Notes on this clone: Its antigen is not known.

Study-wide findings and caveats: Scalp clonality and expanded CD8+ clones among the top 100 showed significant decreases with tofacitinib. Possibly as an HLA-related effect, TCR sharing across patients appeared less clear than in mice. Only a single nonresponder existed, so baseline CD8+ expansion links stay unclear.

As for treatment: oral pan-JAK inhibitor, 5-10 mg twice daily. The rearrangement joins TRBV5-1 to TRBJ1-5; 9 bases fit TRBD1. Sequenced here: CD4+ T cells sorted from blood, sampled at week 4, from a patient treated with tofacitinib. This TCR derives from a human donor with alopecia areata. The CDR3 loop is CASSSGQGSNQPQHF. The CDR3 DNA follows: TGCGCCAGCAGCTCGGGACAGGGCAGCAATCAGCCCCAGCATTTT. Together with reference TRBV5-1 and TRBJ1-5, the CDR3 gives the full variable domain: KAGVTQTPRYLIKTRGQQVTLSCSPISGHRSVSWYQQTPGQGLQFLFEYFSETQRNKGNFPGRFSGRQFSNSRSEMNVSTLELGDSALYLCASSSGQGSNQPQHFGDGTRLSIL.